The 29 T cell receptor beta chains given below trace back to one sample, sequenced in a study of molecular identifiers for immune sequencing clone quantification. A single record per CDR3 protein comes from TCRdb applying MiXCR to the PCR reads. The sample includes about 510,000 distinct CDR3 sequences, around 23% of them seen just once. The sample was naive CD8+ T cells from blood, with Jurkat cell RNA spiked in. Sample subset: FACS-sorted CD8+CD4-CCR7+CD45RA+ naive T cells. These receptors were obtained from a human donor in good health. Some libraries in this study had Jurkat cell RNA spiked in.

A note on this clonotype: Here the CDR3 omits its conserved ending phenylalanine or tryptophan, so a read error is the likely source. The CDR3 protein is CASSLVLTDTQYC. DNA for the CDR3: TGTGCCAGCAGCTTAGTACTCACAGATACGCAGTATTGT. This chain links TRBV11-2 with TRBJ2-3; D call uncertain. Looked up from germline, CDR1 is SGHAT and CDR2 is FQNNGV. V shed 1 base and J shed 2 bases, with 4 bases lying between them. The CDR3 runs to 13 residues.

This clonotype was picked up a small number of times. This chain uses TRBV15 with TRBJ1-5; possible D gene TRBD1, 5 bases. The CDR3 is 15 amino acids. Germline V CDR1 and CDR2: LNHNV, YYDKDF (reference sequence). Between the trimmed V and J ends, which lost 0 bases and 7 bases, there was a span of 13 bases. The chain's CDR3 is CATSRDGTGNQPQHF. As DNA, the CDR3 is TGTGCCACCAGCAGAGATGGAACAGGTAACCAGCCCCAGCATTTT.

About this clonotype: The germline gene is not matched at one end of the junction; a read error may be the cause. The J gene is TRBJ2-7, the V gene TRBV19; D possibly uses TRBD1 or TRBD2 (6 bases each). CDR3 length: 14 amino acids. Looked up from germline, CDR1 is LNHDA and CDR2 is SQIVND (reference sequence). CDR3 nucleotides: TGTGCCGGTAGTATAGGAGGGGGAAGCAACGAGCAGTACTTC. It encodes CAGSIGGGSNEQYF.

This clonotype was seen a single time. The chain links TRBV6-2 or TRBV6-3 to TRBJ1-5; D might be TRBD1 (5 bases). The V gene lost 6 bases and the J gene lost 4 bases, with 19 bases spanning the gap. Germline lookup yields CDR1 MNHEY and CDR2 SVGEGT. The CDR3 runs to 16 residues. The CDR3 here is CASSQVHTGRNQPQHF. The CDR3 bases are TGTGCCAGCAGCCAGGTTCACACAGGCAGAAATCAGCCCCAGCATTTT.

This clonotype appeared many times. This chain joins TRBV3-1 and TRBJ2-4; the D is unclear. The CDR3 loop spans 18 amino acids. CDR1 is LGHDT and CDR2 is YNNKEL in the germline V gene (reference sequence). V lost 0 bases, J lost 1 base, and 16 bases lay in between. The DNA of the CDR3 is TGTGCCAGCAGCCAAGAAGCCCATCCCCAAGGGGCCAAAAACATTCAGTACTTC. Its protein is CASSQEAHPQGAKNIQYF.

About this clonotype: A much larger clonotype is one base distant, so this may be a read error. V and J are TRBV6-1 and TRBJ1-5, with D possibly TRBD1 on 5 matching bases. The CDR3 has 15 residues. V dropped 3 bases and J dropped 4 bases, with 13 bases sitting between them. The germline V gene encodes CDR1 MNHNS and CDR2 SASEGT. CDR3 nucleotide sequence: TGTGCCAGCAGTGATTATCCAGGGTGGAATCAGCCCCAGCATTTT. Amino acid sequence: CASSDYPGWNQPQHF.

This clonotype showed up just a few times. The rearrangement uses TRBV7-8 and TRBJ2-3; tentatively, D is TRBD2 (5 bases). This CDR3 contains 17 residues. The V end was cut by 1 base, the J end by 0 bases, with 14 bases between. The V gene's germline CDR1 is SGHVS and CDR2 FQNEAQ. Here the CDR3 reads CASSLVMKGASTDTQYF. CDR3 in DNA: TGTGCCAGCAGCTTAGTTATGAAGGGAGCTAGCACAGATACGCAGTATTTT. Based on the CDR3 plus reference TRBV7-8 and TRBJ2-3, the full variable domain is GAGVSQSPRYKVAKRGQDVALRCDPISGHVSLFWYQQALGQGPEFLTYFQNEAQLDKSGLPSDRFFAERPEGSVSTLKIQRTQQEDSAVYLCASSLVMKGASTDTQYFGPGTRLTVL.

This clonotype was observed a single time. The genes are TRBV5-1 and TRBJ2-7; 10 bases are shared with TRBD1. V lost 4 bases and J lost 3; bases outside the gene matches: 10. From germline, CDR1 is SGHRS and CDR2 YFSETQ. CDR3 length equals 16 residues. Here the CDR3 reads CASSPEGTGERYEQYF. The DNA of the CDR3 is TGCGCCAGCAGCCCCGAGGGGACAGGGGAGCGCTACGAGCAGTACTTC.

The sample holds a few counts of this clonotype. The genes are TRBV7-7 and TRBJ2-7; D might be TRBD1 or TRBD2, each matching 5 bases. This CDR3 region has 15 residues. Germline V CDR1 and CDR2: SSHAT, FNYEAQ (reference sequence). V was cut by 1 base and J by 2 bases, with 12 bases left in between. CDR3 loop: CASSLDDSGTYEQYF. CDR3 DNA: TGTGCCAGCAGCTTAGACGACAGCGGTACCTACGAGCAGTACTTC. Full variable domain (rest looked up from reference TRBV7-7 and TRBJ2-7): GAGVSQSPRYKVTKRGQDVTLRCDPISSHATLYWYQQALGQGPEFLTYFNYEAQPDKSGLPSDRFSAERPEGSISTLTIQRTEQRDSAMYRCASSLDDSGTYEQYFGPGTRLTVT.

Concerning this clonotype: In this CDR3 the conserved last residue, phenylalanine or tryptophan, is missing, so a read error is likely. The chain links TRBV6-5 to TRBJ2-2; D gene uncertain. This CDR3 has 14 residues. Per the germline V gene, CDR1 is MNHEY and CDR2 is SVGAGI. V lost 0 bases to trimming and J lost 6 bases, with 8 bases between them. The CDR3 nucleotides read TGTGCCAGCAGTTACTCGGGGTACGCCGGGGAGCTGTTTCTT. Translated, it gives CASSYSGYAGELFL.

There are many counts of this clonotype. The chain is built from TRBV14 and TRBJ2-7, with TRBD1 identical over 8 bases. CDR1 and CDR2 (germline): SGHDN, FVKESK. Trimming took 3 bases from V and 5 from J; bases not matched to a gene: 9. CDR3 length: 15 amino acids. The CDR3 DNA reads TGTGCCAGCAGCCATACCGTGACAGGGGCGGACGAGCAGTACTTC. Encoded protein: CASSHTVTGADEQYF.

The V call is TRBV29-1, the J call TRBJ2-2, with unresolved D. This CDR3 has 15 amino acids. Deletions cut 2 bases from V and 5 bases from J, with 15 bases between. Germline CDR1 reads SQVTM; CDR2 reads ANQGSEA. The CDR3 loop is CSVETGGSLTGELFF. For the CDR3, the DNA is TGCAGCGTTGAAACGGGTGGAAGCTTAACCGGGGAGCTGTTTTTT.

This clonotype was counted once. It may be a read error: a sequence one base away is much more abundant. The chain recombines TRBV5-3 with TRBJ1-1; 8 bases line up with TRBD1. TRBV5-3 is treated as an ORF (open reading frame) with a function not yet certain. This CDR3 region has 15 residues. The CDR3 reads CASSFLTGVNSEAFF. Here the CDR3 DNA reads TGTGCCAGCAGCTTCTTGACAGGGGTGAACTCTGAAGCTTTCTTT.

This chain joins TRBV4-1 and TRBJ1-6, with D unresolved. The CDR3 totals 18 residues. Germline V lookup: CDR1 MGHRA, CDR2 YSYEKL. V was shortened by 2 bases and J by 0 bases, with 14 bases between the two germline ends. CDR3 sequence: CASSQNPPVPSYNSPLHF. The CDR3 DNA reads as TGCGCCAGCAGCCAAAACCCTCCGGTGCCCTCCTATAATTCACCCCTCCACTTT.

This clonotype appeared a few times. V is TRBV15 and J is TRBJ2-1; D gene unclear. V lost 5 bases to trimming and J lost 3 bases, with 14 bases between them. The CDR3 runs 15 residues. CDR1 LNHNV and CDR2 YYDKDF come from the germline V gene (reference sequence). The CDR3 coding sequence is TGTGCCACCAGCGAAGACCAGGACGGCTACAATGAGCAGTTCTTC. Translated: CATSEDQDGYNEQFF.

This clonotype appeared a few times. This sequence joins TRBV29-1 and TRBJ1-2; 8 nucleotides match TRBD1. The germline gives CDR1 SQVTM, CDR2 ANQGSEA. Germline trimming cut 5 bases from V and 3 bases from J; bases unmatched to any gene: 5. The CDR3 sequence is 13 residues long. The CDR3 region is CSVTGGKDYGYTF. The CDR3 DNA reads as TGCAGCGTTACAGGGGGTAAGGACTATGGCTACACCTTC.

This clonotype was observed a few times. V and J are TRBV7-9 and TRBJ1-4; TRBD1 matches at 7 bases. From germline, CDR1 is SEHNR and CDR2 FQNEAQ (reference sequence). CDR3 length equals 14 residues. The trim removed 4 bases at V and 7 bases at J, leaving 6 bases unmatched. CDR3 DNA: TGTGCCAGCAGCTCCGGGACAGATCCTGAAAAACTGTTTTTT. It is translated as CASSSGTDPEKLFF.

The genes are TRBV7-8 and TRBJ2-5; a possible D gene is TRBD2 (7 bases). V was trimmed by 5 bases and J by 4 bases, leaving 17 bases between them. Germline CDR1 is SGHVS and CDR2 is FQNEAQ. The CDR3 consists of 15 residues. DNA for the CDR3: TGTGCCAGCAGCCCCTCGGGGGGCCTAGGAGAGACCCAGTACTTC. This translates into CASSPSGGLGETQYF.

The genes are TRBV5-4 and TRBJ1-2; D not resolved. Germline CDR1 and CDR2: SGHNT and YYREEE (reference sequence). Trimming cost V 4 bases and J 4 bases, with 14 bases left between them. The CDR3 sequence is 14 residues long. The CDR3 DNA reads TGTGCCAGCAGCCTAGAGGGCAGAAGCTATGGCTACACCTTC. Amino acids: CASSLEGRSYGYTF.

This clonotype was seen at least ten times. The gene calls are TRBV4-2 and TRBJ2-1; 10 nucleotides agree with TRBD2. The CDR3 totals 16 residues. From germline, CDR1 is LGHNA and CDR2 YNFKEQ. V lost 0 bases to trimming and J lost 8 bases; unmatched junction nucleotides: 7. CDR3 DNA sequence: TGTGCCAGCAGCCAAGAGAGCGGGAGGGCCGACGATGAGCAGTTCTTC. Protein product: CASSQESGRADDEQFF.

This clonotype was detected many times. This chain connects TRBV4-3 to TRBJ1-3; D is unresolved. The CDR3 length is 15 residues. Looked up from germline, CDR1 is LGHNA and CDR2 is YSLEER. Trimming removed 1 base from V and 3 bases from J, with 10 bases in between. The CDR3 loop is CASSQVEGGGNTIYF. In DNA, the CDR3 is TGCGCCAGCAGCCAAGTGGAAGGAGGTGGAAACACCATATATTTT.

This chain links TRBV24-1 with TRBJ2-5, with a possible D match to TRBD1 (5 bases). The V gene's germline CDR1 is KGHDR and CDR2 SFDVKD. The ends were cut back, 1 base at V and 11 bases at J, with 22 bases in the middle. This CDR3 has 16 residues. This CDR3 is CATSDFRVGSYNEQYF. DNA of the CDR3: TGTGCCACCAGTGATTTCAGGGTAGGCTCCTACAATGAGCAGTACTTC.

There are many counts of this clonotype. The chain links TRBV7-3 to TRBJ1-5, with D unresolved. The germline V and J ends were trimmed by 2 bases and 1 base, with 12 bases remaining between them. CDR1 SGHTA and CDR2 FQGTGA come from the germline V gene. CDR3 length equals 16 residues. This chain's CDR3 is CASSLRPCWSNQPQHF. The CDR3 bases are TGTGCCAGCAGCTTACGCCCTTGTTGGAGCAATCAGCCCCAGCATTTT.

This clonotype showed up just once. One end of the junction fails to match germline, which may point to a read error. The V call is TRBV7-9, the J call TRBJ2-7; the match to TRBD1 covers 7 bases. The CDR3 loop spans 14 amino acids. The germline gives CDR1 SEHNR, CDR2 FQNEAQ (reference sequence). As DNA, the CDR3 is TGTGCCAGCAGCGCCCGGGACAGATCCTGCGAGCAGTACTTC. It translates to CASSARDRSCEQYF. The full variable domain, with the rest looked up from reference TRBV7-9 and TRBJ2-7, is DTGVSQNPRHKITKRGQNVTFRCDPISEHNRLYWYRQTLGQGPEFLTYFQNEAQLEKSRLLSDRFSAERPKGSFSTLEIQRTEQGDSAMYLCASSARDRSCEQYFGPGTRLTVT.

This clonotype turned up a few times. V usage is TRBV3-1 and J usage is TRBJ2-2, with 10 bases lining up with TRBD1. Germline V gene data show CDR1 as LGHDT and CDR2 as YNNKEL (reference sequence). CDR3 length: 18 residues. The V segment lost 0 bases and the J segment 2 bases; nucleotides outside the gene matches: 6. CDR3 amino acids: CASSQDKGQGTNTGELFF. The CDR3 bases are TGTGCCAGCAGCCAAGATAAGGGACAGGGGACTAACACCGGGGAGCTGTTTTTT.

This clonotype appeared a few times. This chain links TRBV27 with TRBJ1-1; 7 nucleotides line up with TRBD1. In germline, CDR1 is MNHEY, CDR2 SMNVEV (reference sequence). J gave up 3 bases and V 6 bases, and 4 bases lay outside the gene matches. The CDR3 contains 13 residues. The CDR3 nucleotides read TGTGCCAGCAGACCCACAGGGGACACTGAAGCTTTCTTT. Amino acids: CASRPTGDTEAFF.

This clonotype was observed a handful of times. The gene calls are TRBV20-1 and TRBJ2-7; the match to TRBD1 covers 8 bases. The junction had 13 bases not matched to a gene; V was cut back by 5 bases and J by 7 bases. The CDR3 is 14 residues long. CDR1 DFQATT and CDR2 SNEGSKA come from the germline V gene (reference sequence). The CDR3 nucleotides are TGCAGTGCTGCCGACAGGGGCCAACCGTGGGAGCAGTACTTC. Translated: CSAADRGQPWEQYF.

To note about this clonotype: Sequence at one end of the junction differs from germline and may be a read error. The chain has TRBV3-1 and TRBJ2-7; D not certain. Germline lookup yields CDR1 LGHDT and CDR2 YNNKEL (reference sequence). This CDR3 contains 14 residues. The CDR3, as DNA: TGTGCCAGCAGCCAAGGGGCGGCTACCTACGCGCAGTACTTC. Translation: CASSQGAATYAQYF.

This clonotype was counted many times. The chain links TRBV6-1 to TRBJ1-4, with D maybe TRBD1 (6 bases). The CDR3 contains 15 residues. CDR1 is MNHNS, CDR2 SASEGT, per germline. Trimming left V 0 bases short and J 8 bases short, with 13 bases between. The CDR3 reads CASSEADRRTEKLFF. CDR3 bases: TGTGCCAGCAGTGAAGCCGACAGGAGAACCGAAAAACTGTTTTTT.